Shown below are 3 T cell receptor beta chains from a single sample sequenced in a study of cytomegalovirus exposure and HLA in healthy donors. Profiling relied on immunoSEQ multiplex PCR, and the TCRdb table lists in-frame clones only, not all of them. Here the sample spans some 140,000 clones, around 90% being singletons. Sequencing was done on a sample of PBMCs. These receptors were collected from a woman aged 25 to 39 in good health and CMV-seropositive.

The J gene is TRBJ1-5, the V gene TRBV6-6; D remains unclear. V was shortened by 2 bases and J by 7 bases, with 9 bases between the two germline ends. CDR3 size: 13 residues. Germline loops: CDR1 MNHNY, CDR2 SVGAGI (reference sequence). The CDR3, as DNA: TGTGCCAGCAGTTACCACCCAGGCCAGCCCCAGCATTTT. This encodes CASSYHPGQPQHF.

This clone has only one observation. The rearrangement links TRBV5-6 to TRBJ2-2; tentatively, D is TRBD1 (6 bases). Germline assignment: CDR1 SGHDT and CDR2 YYEEEE. V lost 3 bases, J lost 8 bases, and 14 bases lay in between. The CDR3 totals 14 residues. CDR3 nucleotides: TGTGCCAGCAGCTCGTGGACAGTACCGGGGGAGCTGTTTTTT. It codes for CASSSWTVPGELFF.

This chain joins TRBV15 and TRBJ2-3; 8 nucleotides line up with TRBD2. This CDR3 is built from 14 residues. The ends lost 4 bases at V and 10 bases at J; junction bases unmatched: 10. Germline V gene data show CDR1 as LNHNV and CDR2 as YYDKDF (reference sequence). CDR3 nucleotides: TGTGCCACCAGCACCGGTAGGCTAGCGGGTGCGCAGTATTTT. Translating it yields CATSTGRLAGAQYF.